These 29 T cell receptor beta chains originate from one sample sequenced in a study of T cells in Graves' hyperthyroidism and ophthalmopathy. Amplification of TCR beta CDR3 regions was performed using RNA transcripts as template. RT-PCR in the first round (using the HTBI primer set) targeted the TCR CDR3. Each CDR3 protein gets one entry after TCRdb re-called the multiplex PCR reads with MiXCR. Of 490,000 or so distinct CDR3 sequences detected, nearly 20% appear once; the ten largest clones hold 40% to 50%. The sequenced sample was blood. The source is a man aged 35-49 years with Graves' ophthalmopathy.

V gene TRBV6-5 combines with J gene TRBJ2-5, with unresolved D. This CDR3 contains 16 residues. V lost 4 bases, J lost 2 bases, and 17 bases lay in between. Germline V gene lookup returns CDR1 MNHEY and CDR2 SVGAGI. The CDR3 loop is CASSFTPDHVQETQYF. CDR3 nucleotide sequence: TGTGCCAGCAGTTTCACTCCAGACCACGTTCAAGAGACCCAGTACTTC.

This clonotype was observed a handful of times. The rearrangement joins TRBV11-3 to TRBJ2-2; no definite D call. Germline CDR1 and CDR2: SGHNT and YENEEA. There are 13 residues in the CDR3. Trimming shortened V by 1 base and J by 7 bases, and 7 bases separated the two germline ends. In DNA, the CDR3 is TGTGCCAGCAGCTTAGGGCCCGACGGGGAGCTGTTTTTT. Amino acids: CASSLGPDGELFF. The entire variable domain, with the rest obtained from reference TRBV11-3 and TRBJ2-2, is as follows: EAGVVQSPRYKIIEKKQPVAFWCNPISGHNTLYWYLQNLGQGPELLIRYENEEAVDDSQLPKDRFSAERLKGVDSTLKIQPAELGDSAVYLCASSLGPDGELFFGEGSRLTVL.

The chain joins TRBV29-1 to TRBJ2-1; no firm D call. Germline V lookup: CDR1 SQVTM, CDR2 ANQGSEA. The V end was cut by 8 bases, the J end by 0 bases, with 5 bases between. The CDR3 is 11 residues long. The DNA of the CDR3 is TGCAGCTCCCGCTCCTACAATGAGCAGTTCTTC. Translating gives CSSRSYNEQFF.

This clonotype came up a few times. The rearrangement links TRBV19 to TRBJ1-1; D might be TRBD1 (5 bases). The CDR3 runs 14 residues. Per the germline V gene, CDR1 is LNHDA and CDR2 is SQIVND (reference sequence). V was pared by 2 bases and J by 2 bases, with 9 bases between. The CDR3 DNA is TGTGCCAGTAGTATAACGAGGGGAAACACTGAAGCTTTCTTT. Translating gives CASSITRGNTEAFF. Together with reference TRBV19 and TRBJ1-1, the CDR3 gives the full variable domain: DGGITQSPKYLFRKEGQNVTLSCEQNLNHDAMYWYRQDPGQGLRLIYYSQIVNDFQKGDIAEGYSVSREKKESFPLTVTSAQKNPTAFYLCASSITRGNTEAFFGQGTRLTVV.

This clonotype showed up many times. The V call is TRBV28, the J call TRBJ2-1, with D unclear. Per germline, CDR1 MDHEN and CDR2 SYDVKM. The CDR3 loop spans 12 amino acids. Between the trimmed V and J ends, which lost 5 bases and 9 bases, there was a span of 11 bases. Here the CDR3 DNA reads TGTGCCAGCAGTCCCCCGGTTGGTGAGCAGTTCTTC. Its protein product is CASSPPVGEQFF.

Ten or more counts support this clonotype. The chain uses TRBV6-5 and TRBJ2-1; D is possibly TRBD1 (6 bases). This CDR3 is built from 14 residues. Germline V gene sequence: CDR1 MNHEY, CDR2 SVGAGI. V shed 2 bases and J shed 6 bases, with 11 bases lying between them. DNA for the CDR3: TGTGCCAGCAGTTACGAGACAGGTATCAATGAGCAGTTCTTC. This translates into CASSYETGINEQFF.

This chain uses TRBV6-1 with TRBJ2-5, with no clear D. Germline CDR1 reads MNHNS; CDR2 reads SASEGT. The V gene lost 7 bases and the J gene lost 3 bases, with 18 bases spanning the gap. This CDR3 spans 15 amino acids. The CDR3 DNA sequence: TGTGCCAGCACCCCCTCGGCAAGAATGGAAGAGACCCAGTACTTC. It specifies CASTPSARMEETQYF.

This clonotype was found many times. CDR3 protein: CASSLGTAAREFEAFF. The CDR3 nucleotides are TGTGCCAGCAGTTTAGGTACGGCGGCTAGAGAATTTGAAGCTTTCTTT. This chain connects TRBV12-3 or TRBV12-4 to TRBJ1-1; no definite D call. The CDR3 contains 16 residues. V shed 1 base and J shed 7 bases, with 19 bases lying between them.

This clonotype was observed a few times. The chain links TRBV19 to TRBJ1-2, with D maybe TRBD1 (6 bases). The germline V and J ends were trimmed by 3 bases and 8 bases, with 10 bases remaining between them. Germline lookup yields CDR1 LNHDA and CDR2 SQIVND (reference sequence). CDR3 length: 12 amino acids. CDR3 in DNA: TGTGCCAGTAGTATGGGGGCTGAGGGCTACACCTTC. Its protein is CASSMGAEGYTF.

The chain links TRBV6-1 to TRBJ2-2; the D gene could be TRBD1 or TRBD2 (6 bases each). Trimming removed 6 bases from V and 5 bases from J, with 16 bases in between. The CDR3 consists of 15 residues. Germline V gives CDR1 MNHNS, CDR2 SASEGT. CDR3 sequence reads: CASSLGIGGTGELFF. For the CDR3, the DNA is TGTGCCAGCAGCCTAGGCATAGGGGGGACCGGGGAGCTGTTTTTT.

This clonotype has a count of ten or more. The chain joins TRBV30 to TRBJ1-2; no clear D. Germline V CDR1 and CDR2: GTSNPN, SVGIG (reference sequence). V lost 8 bases to trimming and J lost 6 bases, with 16 bases between them. This CDR3 spans 12 amino acids. The CDR3: CAVRLSVDGYTF. The CDR3 DNA reads TGTGCCGTCCGACTGAGCGTGGATGGCTACACCTTC.

For this clonotype: Being one base from a much bigger clone, this may be a read error. This chain uses TRBV6-2 or TRBV6-3 with TRBJ2-2, with 9 bases lining up with TRBD1. CDR3 size: 16 residues. V gave up 5 bases and J gave up 4 bases; unmatched junction bases: 8. CDR1 and CDR2 from the germline V gene are MNHEY and SVGEGT. This chain's CDR3 is CASSTDRGWSTGELFF. For the CDR3, the DNA is TGTGCCAGCAGTACGGACAGGGGTTGGAGCACCGGGGAGCTGTTTTTT.

This sequence joins TRBV27 and TRBJ2-7; 11 nucleotides agree with TRBD1. The germline V gene encodes CDR1 MNHEY and CDR2 SMNVEV (reference sequence). The CDR3 has 15 residues. V shed 5 bases, J shed 2 bases, and the junction held 5 bases outside the gene matches. The CDR3 DNA sequence: TGTGCCAGCAGTCCGCTGGGACAGGGGGCCTACGAGCAGTACTTC. It yields the protein CASSPLGQGAYEQYF.

This clonotype was found many times. The chain combines TRBV12-3 or TRBV12-4 with TRBJ2-5; 10 bases map to TRBD2. V was clipped by 6 bases and J by 5 bases; unmatched bases: 9. The CDR3 has 15 amino acids. The CDR3 bases are TGTGCCAGCAGCCCCGGAGCGGGGGGGCCGGAGACCCAGTACTTC. Protein sequence: CASSPGAGGPETQYF.

This clonotype has only a few counts. The V gene is TRBV27, the J gene TRBJ2-7; 11 bases match TRBD2. Trimming removed 6 bases from V and 4 bases from J; junction bases left unmatched: 5. This CDR3 comprises 14 residues. Germline CDR1 MNHEY, CDR2 SMNVEV (reference sequence). The CDR3 bases are TGTGCCAGCAGAATAGCGGGAGGGCCGTACGAGCAGTACTTC. Translation: CASRIAGGPYEQYF.

This clonotype was counted ten times or more. The chain has TRBV7-2 and TRBJ1-1; unclear D gene. This CDR3 region has 14 residues. The V end lost 1 base, the J end lost 3 bases, and 9 bases lay between the germline ends. From germline, CDR1 is SGHTA and CDR2 FQGNSA. The CDR3 region has the DNA TGTGCCAGCAGCTTAGACATATGGGACACTGAAGCTTTCTTT. Translation: CASSLDIWDTEAFF.

This clonotype was seen a few times. The chain is built from TRBV5-1 and TRBJ2-3; a weak D match, TRBD1 (8 bases). CDR1 is SGHRS, CDR2 YFSETQ, per germline. Trimming took 3 bases from V and 3 from J, leaving 14 bases between them. The CDR3 totals 15 residues. Here the CDR3 reads CASSSYRGGTDTQYF. The CDR3 DNA sequence: TGCGCCAGCAGCTCTTACAGGGGGGGGACAGATACGCAGTATTTT.

This clonotype was counted a few times. The chain joins TRBV9 to TRBJ2-7, with D hard to call. Germline values: CDR1 SGDLS, CDR2 YYNGEE. The CDR3 is 13 amino acids. Deletions cut 4 bases from V and 0 bases from J, with 8 bases between. Here the CDR3 DNA reads TGTGCCAGCAGCTATGGGCCCTCCTACGAGCAGTACTTC. Encoded protein: CASSYGPSYEQYF.

This chain links TRBV28 with TRBJ1-2; no definite D call. This CDR3 spans 13 amino acids. The V end lost 3 bases, the J end lost 4 bases, and 9 bases lay between the germline ends. Germline V gene sequence: CDR1 MDHEN, CDR2 SYDVKM. Here the CDR3 reads CASSFRNSYGYTF. The DNA for the CDR3 is TGTGCCAGCAGTTTCCGTAATAGCTATGGCTACACCTTC.

The V call is TRBV29-1, the J call TRBJ1-1, with 7 bases aligning to TRBD1. The CDR3 extends over 12 amino acids. Germline V gene lookup returns CDR1 SQVTM and CDR2 ANQGSEA. Losses at the gene ends were 6 bases for V and 6 bases for J; bases not matched to a gene: 7. In nucleotides, the CDR3 is TGCAGCGTCGGCCCCGGGACAGCTGAAGCTTTCTTT. As protein: CSVGPGTAEAFF.

This clonotype was seen at least ten times. The junction shows a germline mismatch at one end, possibly a read error. The chain employs TRBV18 and TRBJ1-1, with D possibly being TRBD1 (5 bases). Germline assignment: CDR1 KGHSH and CDR2 LQKENI. The CDR3 has 14 residues. The CDR3 bases are TGCGCCAGCAGCCCGGCGGGACTGAACACTGAAGCTTTCTTT. It encodes CASSPAGLNTEAFF.

The sample holds a few counts of this clonotype. The chain links TRBV5-6 to TRBJ2-2, with D unresolved. V lost 1 base, J lost 2 bases, and 12 bases lay in between. Looked up from germline, CDR1 is SGHDT and CDR2 is YYEEEE. CDR3 size: 16 residues. The CDR3 DNA reads as TGTGCCAGCAGCTTGCGGGTAGAGTTCAACACCGGGGAGCTGTTTTTT. Protein product: CASSLRVEFNTGELFF.

This chain's CDR3 is CASGLSQGLNEQFF. CDR3 in DNA: TGTGCTAGTGGTTTGTCACAGGGGTTGAATGAGCAGTTCTTC. V and J are TRBV12-5 and TRBJ2-1, with 7 bases identical to TRBD1. The CDR3 extends over 14 amino acids. Trimming took 2 bases from V and 7 from J; bases not matched to a gene: 5. Germline V gene sequence: CDR1 LGHNT, CDR2 FRNRAP.

This clonotype came up a few times. The J gene is TRBJ2-5, the V gene TRBV20-1; weak D call: TRBD1 (5 bases). This CDR3 contains 11 residues. V was pared by 5 bases and J by 5 bases, with 9 bases between. Germline V gene data show CDR1 as DFQATT and CDR2 as SNEGSKA (reference sequence). The CDR3 nucleotides read TGCAGTGCTGGGGCTGGGGAGACCCAGTACTTC. Translating it yields CSAGAGETQYF.

This clonotype was seen a few times. The chain uses TRBV6-2 or TRBV6-3 and TRBJ2-2, with TRBD2 matching over 13 bases. The V and J ends lost 6 bases and 3 bases, in that order; junction bases with no gene match: 10. Germline CDR1 and CDR2: MNHEY and SVGEGT. The CDR3 covers 18 residues. CDR3 bases: TGTGCCAGCAGCTACCCGGGACTAGCGGGGACCGACACCGGGGAGCTGTTTTTT. Translated, it gives CASSYPGLAGTDTGELFF.

This clonotype has more than one count but fewer than ten. The V gene is TRBV5-6, the J gene TRBJ2-3; possibly TRBD2 for D (7 bases). V lost 0 bases and J 2 bases, leaving 16 bases between the germline ends. The CDR3 has 17 amino acids. The germline CDR1 and CDR2 sequences are SGHDT and YYEEEE. The CDR3, as DNA: TGTGCCAGCAGCTTGGACCTGGGGGGGGCCCTCACAGATACGCAGTATTTT. Translating it yields CASSLDLGGALTDTQYF.

J is TRBJ1-2 and V is TRBV20-1; D may be TRBD1 (6 bases). Germline assignment: CDR1 DFQATT and CDR2 SNEGSKA (reference sequence). V was pared by 7 bases and J by 3 bases, with 15 bases between. The CDR3 spans 13 residues. This CDR3 is CSVPGQRDYGYTF. CDR3 in DNA: TGCAGTGTCCCGGGACAAAGGGACTATGGCTACACCTTC.

In this sample, this clonotype turned up many times. The chain links TRBV12-3 or TRBV12-4 to TRBJ2-2, with D hard to call. This CDR3 has 16 residues. V lost 3 bases to trimming and J lost 6 bases, with 17 bases between them. CDR3 in amino acids: CASSFFKAGDPGELFF. In nucleotides, the CDR3 is TGTGCCAGCAGTTTTTTTAAGGCAGGTGACCCCGGGGAGCTGTTTTTT.

This clonotype was detected many times. The chain has TRBV11-3 and TRBJ2-1; D uncertain. There are 13 residues in the CDR3. Germline values: CDR1 SGHNT, CDR2 YENEEA. Trimming took 2 bases from V and 9 from J, leaving 11 bases between them. The CDR3: CASSLTRIGEQFF. The CDR3 nucleotides read TGTGCCAGCAGCTTAACCAGAATCGGTGAGCAGTTCTTC.